The clone carrying this T cell receptor beta chain showed up just a few times. The method was immunoSEQ multiplex PCR; TCRdb's version includes in-frame clones alone and lacks a portion of them. The data hold 150,000 to 200,000 clones, with roughly 88% observed a single time. This CDR3 region has 16 residues. With 0 bases clipped from V and 1 base from J, the junction kept 3 bases outside the gene matches. Germline values: CDR1 SGHRS, CDR2 YFSETQ. The data derive from a study of blood T cell repertoires in COVID-19. Study-wide context: Sources were T cells, B-cell-depleted T cells, or PBMCs; the material itself was cDNA or gDNA.

Sequencing was done on a sample of peripheral blood. The source is a human donor with active or convalescent COVID-19. The donor label of this sample is uncertain. This chain links TRBV5-1 with TRBJ2-5; 10 bases are a match to TRBD1. CDR3 amino acids: CASSLATGGGQETQYF. The CDR3 bases are TGCGCCAGCAGCTTGGCGACAGGGGGCGGCCAAGAGACCCAGTACTTC.